The 27 T cell receptor beta chains given below trace back to one sample, sequenced in a study of beta chain features in type 1 diabetes. No antigens are known for them. Expressed TCRB transcripts were sequenced because the entire RNA isolate underwent reverse transcription. Using immunoSEQ multiplex PCR, the repertoire was profiled, and TCRdb retains in-frame clones only, with some absent. The sample holds 100,000 to 150,000 clones, around 9% seen once. Points from the study as a whole: The study found moderately but significantly shorter TCRB CDR3s in all four CD4+ subsets of Type 1 diabetes patients.

Sequencing was performed on central memory CD4+ T cells from blood. All receptors derive from a man younger than 40 with type 1 diabetes.

This clone was found a few times. The V gene is TRBV7-3, the J gene TRBJ2-3; possibly TRBD2 for D (5 bases). V was cut by 5 bases and J by 2 bases, with 11 bases left in between. The CDR3 is 14 residues long. CDR1 is SGHTA, CDR2 FQGTGA, per germline. CDR3 in amino acids: CASSTSTHTDTQYF. For the CDR3, the DNA is TGTGCCAGCAGCACTAGTACTCACACAGATACGCAGTATTTT.

V usage is TRBV18 and J usage is TRBJ2-3, with D tentatively TRBD1 or TRBD2 (6 bases each). The CDR3 loop spans 14 amino acids. Germline values: CDR1 KGHSH, CDR2 LQKENI. Trimming shortened V by 5 bases and J by 3 bases, and 12 bases separated the two germline ends. The CDR3 is CASSSRGLTDTQYF. CDR3 nucleotides: TGTGCCAGCTCATCACGGGGGCTGACAGATACGCAGTATTTT.

This clone turned up a few times. The CDR3 loop reads CASGLTGGGYGYTF. CDR3 DNA sequence: TGTGCTAGTGGACTCACAGGGGGCGGCTATGGCTACACCTTC. The chain recombines TRBV12-5 with TRBJ1-2; the match to TRBD1 covers 9 bases. The CDR3 loop spans 14 amino acids. CDR1 is LGHNT and CDR2 is FRNRAP in the germline V gene. V lost 6 bases and J lost 4; bases outside the gene matches: 6.

This clone was counted a few times. A junction end diverges from the germline sequence, so it may reflect a read error. The chain recombines TRBV7-7 with TRBJ1-5; D call uncertain. Germline CDR1 SSHAT, CDR2 FNYEAQ (reference sequence). There are 16 residues in the CDR3. CDR3 in amino acids: CASSLGGLTRDQPQHF. The CDR3, as DNA: TGTGCTAGCAGCTTAGGTGGTCTAACGAGGGATCAGCCCCAGCATTTT.

In this sample, this clone turned up a few times. The V call is TRBV5-1, the J call TRBJ1-4, with D perhaps matching TRBD1 (6 bases). The V end lost 4 bases, the J end lost 3 bases, and 10 bases lay between the germline ends. Germline V gene lookup returns CDR1 SGHRS and CDR2 YFSETQ. The CDR3 spans 14 residues. In DNA, the CDR3 is TGCGCCAGCAGCCCTGGACAGCCTAATGAAAAACTGTTTTTT. Protein product: CASSPGQPNEKLFF.

This clone was seen a few times. The V and J genes are TRBV6-5 and TRBJ1-4; D is unresolved. The V gene's germline CDR1 is MNHEY and CDR2 SVGAGI. V lost 2 bases to trimming and J lost 10 bases, with 5 bases between them. The CDR3 runs to 11 residues. The CDR3 DNA is TGTGCCAGCAGTTACCGGGGAAAACTGTTTTTT. Translation: CASSYRGKLFF.

This clone was detected a few times. This chain connects TRBV4-2 to TRBJ2-1; 12 bases line up with TRBD2. Germline lookup yields CDR1 LGHNA and CDR2 YNFKEQ. The V gene end was trimmed by 4 bases and the J gene end by 7 bases; junction bases not matched to a gene: 8. The CDR3 is 16 amino acids. The DNA for the CDR3 is TGTGCCAGCAGCCGGGACCTAGCGGGGGGGTCTAATGAGCAGTTCTTC. Protein product: CASSRDLAGGSNEQFF.

This clone was seen a few times. V is TRBV28 and J is TRBJ2-1; D perhaps matches TRBD1 (8 bases). This CDR3 contains 14 residues. The V and J ends lost 7 bases and 7 bases respectively, with 17 bases between them. In germline, CDR1 is MDHEN, CDR2 SYDVKM. The CDR3 loop reads CASIGQGGRNEQFF. In DNA, the CDR3 is TGTGCCAGCATTGGACAGGGAGGGCGGAATGAGCAGTTCTTC.

This clone was seen only a few times. J is TRBJ2-5 and V is TRBV7-6; 11 bases match TRBD2. Trimming at V came to 6 bases and at J to 5 bases, leaving 11 bases not matched to a gene. The CDR3 has 16 residues. CDR1 and CDR2 from the germline V gene are SGHVS and FNYEAQ. The CDR3 coding sequence is TGTGCCAGCAGTTCTAATAGCGGGGGGGCCTGGGAGACCCAGTACTTC. Protein sequence: CASSSNSGGAWETQYF.

This clone was detected only a few times. Other DNA sequences in this specimen translate into the identical CDR3. The J gene is TRBJ1-6, the V gene TRBV20-1, with D unclear. The V end was cut by 6 bases, the J end by 6 bases, with 6 bases between. This CDR3 has 11 residues. Germline V gene data show CDR1 as DFQATT and CDR2 as SNEGSKA (reference sequence). As DNA, the CDR3 is TGCAGTGCCGGACTTAATTCACCCCTCCACTTT. This codes for CSAGLNSPLHF.

The chain recombines TRBV5-1 with TRBJ1-6, with D perhaps TRBD1 (5 bases). The V gene lost 3 bases and the J gene lost 5 bases, with 15 bases spanning the gap. Germline V gene lookup returns CDR1 SGHRS and CDR2 YFSETQ. The CDR3 is 16 residues long. CDR3 bases: TGCGCCAGCAGCTCAGGGCGGATCCCCGATAATTCACCCCTCCACTTT. Translating it yields CASSSGRIPDNSPLHF.

The rearrangement joins TRBV7-6 to TRBJ2-5; TRBD1 might be the D (6 bases). Trimming removed 2 bases at V and 4 bases at J, with 14 bases between. Looked up from germline, CDR1 is SGHVS and CDR2 is FNYEAQ. CDR3 length equals 15 residues. The CDR3 loop reads CASSLFQDRLETQYF. The CDR3 coding sequence is TGTGCCAGCAGCTTATTTCAGGACAGACTAGAGACCCAGTACTTC.

The table lists this clone with many counts. This sequence joins TRBV11-2 and TRBJ2-3, with TRBD2 matching 9 bases. Germline-derived CDR1 and CDR2 are SGHAT and FQNNGV. This CDR3 region has 16 residues. J was trimmed by 2 bases and V by 4 bases; bases with no gene match: 7. CDR3 region: CASSSLAGAPTDTQYF. The CDR3 DNA is TGTGCCAGCAGCTCTTTAGCGGGGGCCCCCACAGATACGCAGTATTTT.

This clone was detected only a few times. CDR3 region: CASSSRGGGAETQYF. As DNA, the CDR3 is TGTGCCAGCAGTTCCCGAGGTGGCGGGGCGGAGACCCAGTACTTC. The chain carries TRBV28 and TRBJ2-5; D possibly corresponds to TRBD2 (6 bases). Germline CDR1 MDHEN, CDR2 SYDVKM. V gave up 4 bases and J gave up 5 bases, with 17 bases separating them. The CDR3 sequence is 15 residues long.

This clone came up many times. The V call is TRBV2, the J call TRBJ2-5; D might be TRBD1 (6 bases). The CDR3 extends over 14 amino acids. Deletions cut 2 bases from V and 4 bases from J, with 11 bases between. Germline V lookup: CDR1 SNHLY, CDR2 FYNNEI. The CDR3 DNA reads as TGTGCCAGCAGTGAAAGCACAGGGCGAGAGACCCAGTACTTC. Its translation is CASSESTGRETQYF.

This sequence joins TRBV10-1 and TRBJ1-2, with 10 bases that match TRBD1. Germline V gene sequence: CDR1 WNHNN, CDR2 SYGVQD (reference sequence). This CDR3 has 12 amino acids. V was pared by 5 bases and J by 7 bases, with 1 base of the junction left unmatched. The CDR3 DNA reads TGCGCCAGCAGTCGGGACAGGGGTGGCTACACCTTC. It specifies CASSRDRGGYTF.

This clone has more than one count but fewer than ten. J is TRBJ2-5 and V is TRBV5-1; 9 positions match TRBD1. Germline V lookup: CDR1 SGHRS, CDR2 YFSETQ. V lost 2 bases to trimming and J lost 4 bases; unmatched junction nucleotides: 6. This CDR3 spans 15 amino acids. CDR3 DNA sequence: TGCGCCAGCAGCTTCGGACAGGGGAAGGGAGAGACCCAGTACTTC. As protein: CASSFGQGKGETQYF.

J is TRBJ1-2 and V is TRBV7-2; 9 positions agree with TRBD1. V lost 5 bases, J lost 6 bases, and 4 bases stayed unmatched. The CDR3 is made up of 13 amino acids. Per germline, CDR1 SGHTA and CDR2 FQGNSA. DNA for the CDR3: TGTGCCAGCAGCCCTAGGACAGGGGATGGCTACACCTTC. Amino acids: CASSPRTGDGYTF. The entire variable domain, with the rest obtained from reference TRBV7-2 and TRBJ1-2, is as follows: GAGVSQSPSNKVTEKGKDVELRCDPISGHTALYWYRQSLGQGLEFLIYFQGNSAPDKSGLPSDRFSAERTGGSVSTLTIQRTQQEDSAVYLCASSPRTGDGYTFGSGTRLTVV.

The V gene is TRBV11-3, the J gene TRBJ2-5; D is ambiguous. Trimming removed 7 bases at V and 5 bases at J, with 14 bases between. The V gene's germline CDR1 is SGHNT and CDR2 YENEEA. The CDR3 contains 13 residues. The DNA of the CDR3 is TGTGCCAGCACCAATTCTTTTCGGGAGACCCAGTACTTC. It is translated as CASTNSFRETQYF.

The rearrangement links TRBV18 to TRBJ2-7; D not resolved. The CDR3 loop spans 15 amino acids. Germline-derived CDR1 and CDR2 are KGHSH and LQKENI. V lost 2 bases to trimming and J lost 0 bases, with 11 bases between them. As DNA, the CDR3 is TGTGCCAGCTCACCAAGCCAGGCGAGCTCCTACGAGCAGTACTTC. Its protein is CASSPSQASSYEQYF.

This clone was counted only a few times. The V and J genes are TRBV30 and TRBJ1-5; unclear D gene. CDR3 size: 14 residues. V was shortened by 4 bases and J by 2 bases, with 12 bases between the two germline ends. Germline V CDR1 and CDR2: GTSNPN, SVGIG (reference sequence). CDR3 in DNA: TGTGCCTGGACGTCAGGTTTCGGCAATCAGCCCCAGCATTTT. Its protein product is CAWTSGFGNQPQHF.

This chain uses TRBV7-9 with TRBJ1-6; D might be TRBD1 (5 bases). CDR1 SEHNR and CDR2 FQNEAQ come from the germline V gene (reference sequence). V lost 5 bases and J 7 bases, leaving 15 bases between the germline ends. The CDR3 consists of 15 residues. CDR3 amino acids: CASSQTAIQNSPLHF. The CDR3 coding sequence is TGTGCCAGCAGCCAGACAGCAATCCAGAATTCACCCCTCCACTTT.

This clone was counted only a few times. This chain joins TRBV28 and TRBJ2-7, with D possibly matching TRBD1 (6 bases). CDR1 and CDR2 (germline): MDHEN, SYDVKM. V lost 5 bases to trimming and J lost 12 bases, with 23 bases between them. There are 14 residues in the CDR3. The CDR3 bases are TGTGCCAGCAGTCTCCCTGGACAGAGCCAGTTGAGGTACTTC. Translated: CASSLPGQSQLRYF.

There are a few counts of this clone. The gene calls are TRBV2 and TRBJ2-5; 11 bases align to TRBD1. V gave up 4 bases and J gave up 5 bases; unmatched junction bases: 9. Per the germline V gene, CDR1 is SNHLY and CDR2 is FYNNEI. The CDR3 covers 16 residues. CDR3 coding DNA: TGTGCCAGCAGTGGGGGACAGGGGGGCCCTCGGGAGACCCAGTACTTC. Its translation is CASSGGQGGPRETQYF.

This clone was recorded a few times. This chain uses TRBV5-4 with TRBJ2-7; TRBD1 aligns across 9 bases. This CDR3 spans 14 amino acids. V was pared by 0 bases and J by 5 bases, with 3 bases of the junction left unmatched. The germline V gene encodes CDR1 SGHNT and CDR2 YYREEE (reference sequence). The DNA for the CDR3 is TGTGCCAGCAGCTTGGGGGACAGGGCCCACGAGCAGTACTTC. It encodes CASSLGDRAHEQYF.

This clone was found a few times. The CDR3 DNA is TGTGCCAGCAGTGAACCGGGACTCAAAAACATTCAGTACTTC. Amino acid sequence: CASSEPGLKNIQYF. The rearrangement joins TRBV6-1 to TRBJ2-4; a possible D gene is TRBD2 (6 bases). V was trimmed by 2 bases and J by 3 bases, leaving 8 bases between them. The length of the CDR3 is 14 residues. Germline assignment: CDR1 MNHNS and CDR2 SASEGT.

The gene calls are TRBV5-1 and TRBJ2-3; D is unresolved. The germline V and J ends were trimmed by 4 bases and 3 bases, with 15 bases remaining between them. The length of the CDR3 is 15 residues. Germline V gene lookup returns CDR1 SGHRS and CDR2 YFSETQ. This CDR3 reads CASSPPGGITDTQYF. The CDR3, as DNA: TGCGCCAGCAGCCCCCCGGGTGGTATAACAGATACGCAGTATTTT.